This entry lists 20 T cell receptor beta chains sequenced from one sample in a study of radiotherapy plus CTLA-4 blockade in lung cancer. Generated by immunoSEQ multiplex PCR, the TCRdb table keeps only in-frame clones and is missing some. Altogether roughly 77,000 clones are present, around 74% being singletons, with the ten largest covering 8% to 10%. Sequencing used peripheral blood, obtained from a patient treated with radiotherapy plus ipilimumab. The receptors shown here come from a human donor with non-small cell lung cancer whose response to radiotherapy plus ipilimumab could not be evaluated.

This CDR3 is CASSQEEGSAYEQYF. Here the CDR3 DNA reads TGCGCCAGCAGCCAAGAGGAGGGGAGCGCCTACGAGCAGTACTTC. The chain uses TRBV4-1 and TRBJ2-7, with D perhaps TRBD2 (6 bases). CDR3 length: 15 residues. Germline assignment: CDR1 MGHRA and CDR2 YSYEKL. The V and J ends lost 0 bases and 2 bases respectively, with 11 bases between them.

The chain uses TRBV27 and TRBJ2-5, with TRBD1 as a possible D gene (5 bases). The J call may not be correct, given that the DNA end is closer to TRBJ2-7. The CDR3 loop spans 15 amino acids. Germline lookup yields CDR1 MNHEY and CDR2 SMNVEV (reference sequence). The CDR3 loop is CASSLGRKVSDEQYF. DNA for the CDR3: TGTGCCAGCAGTTTGGGGCGGAAAGTTTCCGACGAGCAGTACTTC.

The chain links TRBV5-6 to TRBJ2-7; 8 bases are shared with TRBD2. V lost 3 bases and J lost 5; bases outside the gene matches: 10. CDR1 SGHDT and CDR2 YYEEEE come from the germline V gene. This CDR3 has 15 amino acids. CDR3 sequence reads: CASSSLAGWLDEQYF. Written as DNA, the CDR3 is TGTGCCAGCAGCTCCTTAGCGGGATGGTTGGACGAGCAGTACTTC.

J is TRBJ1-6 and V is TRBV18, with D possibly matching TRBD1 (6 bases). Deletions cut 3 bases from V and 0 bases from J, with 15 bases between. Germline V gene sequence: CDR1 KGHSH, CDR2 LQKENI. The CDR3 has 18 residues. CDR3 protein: CASSPRPGASSYNSPLHF. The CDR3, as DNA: TGTGCCAGCTCACCTCGGCCAGGGGCGAGCTCCTATAATTCACCCCTCCACTTT.

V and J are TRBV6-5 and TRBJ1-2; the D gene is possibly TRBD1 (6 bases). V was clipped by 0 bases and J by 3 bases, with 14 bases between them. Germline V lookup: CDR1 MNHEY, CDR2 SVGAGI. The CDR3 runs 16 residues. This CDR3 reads CASSYSIQGSDYGYTF. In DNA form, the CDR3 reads TGTGCCAGCAGTTACTCAATACAGGGTAGCGACTATGGCTACACCTTC.

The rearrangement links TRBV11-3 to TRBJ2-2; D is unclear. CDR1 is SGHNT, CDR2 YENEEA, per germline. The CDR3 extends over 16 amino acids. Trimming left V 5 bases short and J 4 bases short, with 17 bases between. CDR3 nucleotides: TGTGCCAGCAGCCCTCCCTTCGCCCCCGGCACCGGGGAGCTGTTTTTT. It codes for CASSPPFAPGTGELFF.

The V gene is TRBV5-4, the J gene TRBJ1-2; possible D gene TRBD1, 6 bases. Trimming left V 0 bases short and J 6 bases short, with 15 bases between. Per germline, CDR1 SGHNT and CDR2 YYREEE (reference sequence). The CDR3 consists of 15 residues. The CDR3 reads CASSLDGTPFNGYTF. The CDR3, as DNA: TGTGCCAGCAGCTTGGACGGGACACCCTTCAATGGCTACACCTTC.

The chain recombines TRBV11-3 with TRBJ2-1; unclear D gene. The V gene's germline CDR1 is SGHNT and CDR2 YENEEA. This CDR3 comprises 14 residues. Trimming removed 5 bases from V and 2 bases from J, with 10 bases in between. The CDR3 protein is CASSIAATYNEQFF. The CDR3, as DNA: TGTGCCAGCAGCATCGCGGCGACCTACAATGAGCAGTTCTTC.

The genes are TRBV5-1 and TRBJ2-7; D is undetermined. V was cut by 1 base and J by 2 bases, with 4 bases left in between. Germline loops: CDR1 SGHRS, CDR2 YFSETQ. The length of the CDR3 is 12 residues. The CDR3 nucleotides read TGCGCCAGCAGCTTGACAGCCTACGAGCAGTACTTC. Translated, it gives CASSLTAYEQYF.

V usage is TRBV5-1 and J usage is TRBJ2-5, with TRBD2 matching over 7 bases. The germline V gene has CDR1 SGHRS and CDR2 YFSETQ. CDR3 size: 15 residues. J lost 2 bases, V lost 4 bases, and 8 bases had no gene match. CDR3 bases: TGCGCCAGCAGCGCGGGGTGGGGGGGGCAAGAGACCCAGTACTTC. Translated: CASSAGWGGQETQYF.

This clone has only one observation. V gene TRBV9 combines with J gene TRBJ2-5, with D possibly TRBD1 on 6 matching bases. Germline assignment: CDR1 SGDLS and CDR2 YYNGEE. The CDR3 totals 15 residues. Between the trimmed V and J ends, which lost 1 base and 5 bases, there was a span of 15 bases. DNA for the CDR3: TGTGCCAGCAGCGTATACGGACAGAGAGAGGAGACCCAGTACTTC. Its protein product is CASSVYGQREETQYF.

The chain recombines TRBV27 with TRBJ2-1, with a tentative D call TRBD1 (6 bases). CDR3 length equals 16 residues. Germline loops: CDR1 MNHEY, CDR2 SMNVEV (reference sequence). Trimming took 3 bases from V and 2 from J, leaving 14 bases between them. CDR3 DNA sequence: TGTGCCAGCAGTTTCCTGACAGGTGGAACCTACAATGAGCAGTTCTTC. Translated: CASSFLTGGTYNEQFF.

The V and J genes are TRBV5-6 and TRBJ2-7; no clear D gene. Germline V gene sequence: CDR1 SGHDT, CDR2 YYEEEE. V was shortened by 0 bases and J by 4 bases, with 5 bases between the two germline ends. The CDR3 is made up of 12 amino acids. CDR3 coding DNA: TGTGCCAGCAGCTTGGACTGGTACGAGCAGTACTTC. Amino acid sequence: CASSLDWYEQYF.

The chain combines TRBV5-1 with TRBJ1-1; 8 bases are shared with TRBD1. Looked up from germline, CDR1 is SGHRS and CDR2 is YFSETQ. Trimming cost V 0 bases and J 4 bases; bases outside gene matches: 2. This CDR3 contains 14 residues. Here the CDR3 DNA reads TGCGCCAGCAGCTTGGACAGGGGGGCCACTGAAGCTTTCTTT. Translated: CASSLDRGATEAFF.

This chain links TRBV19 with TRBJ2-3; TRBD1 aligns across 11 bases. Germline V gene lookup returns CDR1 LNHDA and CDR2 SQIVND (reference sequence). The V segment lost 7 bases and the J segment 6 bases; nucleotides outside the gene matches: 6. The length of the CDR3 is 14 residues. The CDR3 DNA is TGTGCCAGTACCGCGGACAGGGGGCGGGATACGCAGTATTTT. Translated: CASTADRGRDTQYF.

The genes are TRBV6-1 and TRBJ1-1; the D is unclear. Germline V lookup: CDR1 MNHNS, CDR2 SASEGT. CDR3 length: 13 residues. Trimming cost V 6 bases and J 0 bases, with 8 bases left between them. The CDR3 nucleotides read TGTGCCAGCAGGCGGGGAATGAACACTGAAGCTTTCTTT. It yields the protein CASRRGMNTEAFF.

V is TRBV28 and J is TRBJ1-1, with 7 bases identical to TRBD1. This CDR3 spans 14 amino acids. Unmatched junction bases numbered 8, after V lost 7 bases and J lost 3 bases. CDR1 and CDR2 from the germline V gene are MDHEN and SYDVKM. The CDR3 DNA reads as TGTGCCAGCAATATCGACAGGGTCCACACTGAAGCTTTCTTT. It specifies CASNIDRVHTEAFF. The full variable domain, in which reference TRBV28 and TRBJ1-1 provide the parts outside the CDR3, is DVKVTQSSRYLVKRTGEKVFLECVQDMDHENMFWYRQDPGLGLRLIYFSYDVKMKEKGDIPEGYSVSREKKERFSLILESASTNQTSMYLCASNIDRVHTEAFFGQGTRLTVV.

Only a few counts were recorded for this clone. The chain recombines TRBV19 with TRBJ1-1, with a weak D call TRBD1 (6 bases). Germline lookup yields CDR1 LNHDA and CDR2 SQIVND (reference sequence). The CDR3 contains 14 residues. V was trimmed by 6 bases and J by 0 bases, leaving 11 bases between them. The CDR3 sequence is CASRETGLNTEAFF. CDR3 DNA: TGTGCCAGTAGGGAAACAGGGTTGAACACTGAAGCTTTCTTT.

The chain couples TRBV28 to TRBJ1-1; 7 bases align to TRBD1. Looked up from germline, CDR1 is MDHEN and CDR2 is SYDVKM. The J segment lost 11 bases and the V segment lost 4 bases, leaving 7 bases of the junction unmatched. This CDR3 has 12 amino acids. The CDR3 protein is CASSSRGRGAFF. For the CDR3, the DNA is TGTGCCAGCAGTTCTAGGGGGCGCGGGGCTTTCTTT. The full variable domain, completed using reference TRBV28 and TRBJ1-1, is DVKVTQSSRYLVKRTGEKVFLECVQDMDHENMFWYRQDPGLGLRLIYFSYDVKMKEKGDIPEGYSVSREKKERFSLILESASTNQTSMYLCASSSRGRGAFFGQGTRLTVV.

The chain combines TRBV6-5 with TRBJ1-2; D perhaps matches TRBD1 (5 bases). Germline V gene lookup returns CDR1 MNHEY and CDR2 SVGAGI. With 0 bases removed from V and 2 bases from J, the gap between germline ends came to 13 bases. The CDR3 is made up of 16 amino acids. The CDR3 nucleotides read TGTGCCAGCAGTTACTCGATAGGACACAAAAACTATGGCTACACCTTC. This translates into CASSYSIGHKNYGYTF.